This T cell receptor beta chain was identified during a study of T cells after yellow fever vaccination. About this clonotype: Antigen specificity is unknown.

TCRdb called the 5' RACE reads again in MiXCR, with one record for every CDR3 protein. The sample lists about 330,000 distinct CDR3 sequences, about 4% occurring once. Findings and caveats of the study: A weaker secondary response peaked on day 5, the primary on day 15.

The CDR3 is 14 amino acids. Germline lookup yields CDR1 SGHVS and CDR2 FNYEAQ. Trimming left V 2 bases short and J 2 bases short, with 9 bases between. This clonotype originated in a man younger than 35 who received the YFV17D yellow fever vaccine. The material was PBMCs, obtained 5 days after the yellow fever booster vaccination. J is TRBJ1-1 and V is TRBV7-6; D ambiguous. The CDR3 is CASSLLQFNTEAFF. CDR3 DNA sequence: TGTGCCAGCAGCTTACTACAGTTCAACACTGAAGCTTTCTTT.